The 27 T cell receptor beta chains below all came from one sample that was sequenced in a study of T cell responses to AZD1222 COVID-19 vaccine. Assay: immunoSEQ multiplex PCR; the TCRdb copy retains only in-frame clones and omits some. The table has about 120,000 clones, roughly 87% seen once; the top ten hold less than 4.5%. The sample consisted of peripheral blood, taken on day 0 of MenACWY control vaccination. Every receptor here comes from an adult in good health.

The chain uses TRBV9 and TRBJ1-4, with D perhaps matching TRBD1 (6 bases). CDR3 length: 12 amino acids. CDR1 is SGDLS and CDR2 is YYNGEE in the germline V gene. Between the trimmed V and J ends, which lost 6 bases and 8 bases, there was a span of 11 bases. CDR3 nucleotides: TGTGCCAGCAACAGGGCAGGCGAAAAACTGTTTTTT. It codes for CASNRAGEKLFF.

The rearrangement joins TRBV9 to TRBJ2-1, with unresolved D. V shed 0 bases and J shed 4 bases, with 5 bases lying between them. Germline CDR1 SGDLS, CDR2 YYNGEE. This CDR3 has 13 residues. This chain's CDR3 is CASSVAAYNEQFF. The DNA for the CDR3 is TGTGCCAGCAGCGTAGCGGCTTACAATGAGCAGTTCTTC.

The chain recombines TRBV10-3 with TRBJ2-1; 10 bases are a match to TRBD1. The length of the CDR3 is 13 residues. Germline-derived CDR1 and CDR2 are ENHRY and SYGVKD. CDR3 residues: CGTGGTSYNEQFF. CDR3 nucleotides: TGTGGGACAGGGGGGACCTCCTACAATGAGCAGTTCTTC.

The J gene is TRBJ2-2, the V gene TRBV5-6; D possibly corresponds to TRBD1 (6 bases). The CDR3 is made up of 17 amino acids. Trimming cost V 4 bases and J 6 bases, with 22 bases left between them. The germline gives CDR1 SGHDT, CDR2 YYEEEE. The CDR3 loop is CASSLVAAGDTSGELFF. The CDR3, as DNA: TGTGCCAGCAGCCTCGTGGCGGCTGGGGACACTTCCGGGGAGCTGTTTTTT.

This clone has a handful of counts. The chain combines TRBV27 with TRBJ1-1; D might be TRBD1 (6 bases). Germline V gene sequence: CDR1 MNHEY, CDR2 SMNVEV (reference sequence). V was shortened by 5 bases and J by 4 bases, with 11 bases between the two germline ends. The CDR3 consists of 13 residues. The CDR3 is CASSEGTLTEAFF. For the CDR3, the DNA is TGTGCCAGCAGTGAGGGGACACTCACTGAAGCTTTCTTT.

The V and J genes are TRBV19 and TRBJ1-5; D is undetermined. The germline CDR1 and CDR2 sequences are LNHDA and SQIVND (reference sequence). V dropped 11 bases and J dropped 7 bases, with 24 bases sitting between them. The CDR3 runs 15 residues. DNA of the CDR3: TGTGCCGTCCAGTCCGCCCCCGGCATAGGGCAGCCCCAGCATTTT. It is translated as CAVQSAPGIGQPQHF. The variable domain in full, with the rest retrieved from reference TRBV19 and TRBJ1-5, is DGGITQSPKYLFRKEGQNVTLSCEQNLNHDAMYWYRQDPGQGLRLIYYSQIVNDFQKGDIAEGYSVSREKKESFPLTVTSAQKNPTAFYLCAVQSAPGIGQPQHFGDGTRLSIL.

This sequence joins TRBV6-1 and TRBJ2-7; D perhaps matches TRBD1 (5 bases). V lost 2 bases to trimming and J lost 2 bases, with 13 bases between them. Germline V gene data show CDR1 as MNHNS and CDR2 as SASEGT. The CDR3 covers 15 residues. CDR3 loop: CASSESSTVPYEQYF. The CDR3, as DNA: TGTGCCAGCAGTGAATCCTCGACAGTCCCCTACGAGCAGTACTTC.

This sequence joins TRBV11-2 and TRBJ2-2; D is ambiguous. Germline V gives CDR1 SGHAT, CDR2 FQNNGV. With 2 bases removed from V and 5 bases from J, the gap between germline ends came to 12 bases. This CDR3 comprises 15 residues. The CDR3 DNA follows: TGTGCCAGCAGCTTATTCGGGTACGGGACCGGGGAGCTGTTTTTT. This encodes CASSLFGYGTGELFF. The entire variable domain, with the rest obtained from reference TRBV11-2 and TRBJ2-2, is as follows: EAGVAQSPRYKIIEKRQSVAFWCNPISGHATLYWYQQILGQGPKLLIQFQNNGVVDDSQLPKDRFSAERLKGVDSTLKIQPAKLEDSAVYLCASSLFGYGTGELFFGEGSRLTVL.

The rearrangement links TRBV7-2 to TRBJ2-3; D unclear. The V gene's germline CDR1 is SGHTA and CDR2 FQGNSA. V lost 1 base to trimming and J lost 4 bases, with 15 bases between them. This CDR3 contains 16 residues. CDR3 region: CASSLVDIKLPDTQYF. The CDR3 DNA follows: TGTGCCAGCAGCTTAGTTGATATCAAGCTCCCAGATACGCAGTATTTT. The variable domain in full, with the rest retrieved from reference TRBV7-2 and TRBJ2-3, is GAGVSQSPSNKVTEKGKDVELRCDPISGHTALYWYRQSLGQGLEFLIYFQGNSAPDKSGLPSDRFSAERTGGSVSTLTIQRTQQEDSAVYLCASSLVDIKLPDTQYFGPGTRLTVL.

The rearrangement uses TRBV2 and TRBJ2-5; tentatively, D is TRBD1 (5 bases). V was clipped by 5 bases and J by 2 bases, with 12 bases between them. Germline values: CDR1 SNHLY, CDR2 FYNNEI. This CDR3 has 14 amino acids. The CDR3, as DNA: TGTGCCAGCAGTCAGGGCCGAGCGCAAGAGACCCAGTACTTC. Protein: CASSQGRAQETQYF. Supplemented by reference TRBV2 and TRBJ2-5, the full variable domain reads EPEVTQTPSHQVTQMGQEVILRCVPISNHLYFYWYRQILGQKVEFLVSFYNNEISEKSEIFDDQFSVERPDGSNFTLKIRSTKLEDSAMYFCASSQGRAQETQYFGPGTRLLVL.

The sample holds a few counts of this clone. This rearrangement joins TRBV6-5 to TRBJ1-2; 7 bases match TRBD1. Germline V lookup: CDR1 MNHEY, CDR2 SVGAGI. The V segment lost 5 bases and the J segment 4 bases; nucleotides outside the gene matches: 7. The CDR3 totals 14 residues. The DNA of the CDR3 is TGTGCCAGCAGTCCCGGACAGGCAGGCTATGGCTACACCTTC. Amino acids: CASSPGQAGYGYTF.

This chain uses TRBV19 with TRBJ1-3, with unresolved D. There are 15 residues in the CDR3. Germline CDR1 and CDR2: LNHDA and SQIVND (reference sequence). The V end lost 1 base, the J end lost 2 bases, and 9 bases lay between the germline ends. CDR3 protein: CASSIGGETGNTIYF. In nucleotides, the CDR3 is TGTGCCAGTAGTATAGGCGGAGAAACTGGAAACACCATATATTTT.

The chain's CDR3 is CASSFAAAPYEQYF. CDR3 bases: TGTGCCAGCAGTTTTGCGGCAGCCCCCTACGAGCAGTACTTC. This chain links TRBV28 with TRBJ2-7; D is undetermined. Trimming cost V 3 bases and J 2 bases, with 11 bases left between them. CDR1 and CDR2 (germline): MDHEN, SYDVKM. The CDR3 totals 14 residues.

The chain couples TRBV18 to TRBJ1-1, with D unresolved. Looked up from germline, CDR1 is KGHSH and CDR2 is LQKENI. This CDR3 has 15 amino acids. Trimming pared 2 bases from V and 1 base from J, leaving 11 bases between. This CDR3 reads CASSPREGKNTEAFF. DNA for the CDR3: TGTGCCAGCTCACCAAGGGAGGGTAAGAACACTGAAGCTTTCTTT.

The gene calls are TRBV27 and TRBJ2-3; weak D call: TRBD2 (7 bases). The CDR3 sequence is 13 residues long. CDR1 is MNHEY and CDR2 is SMNVEV in the germline V gene (reference sequence). Trimming took off 3 bases at V and 7 bases at J, with 11 bases between the two ends. The CDR3, as DNA: TGTGCCAGCAGTTTGGCGGGGGCTAATACGCAGTATTTT. This codes for CASSLAGANTQYF.

The chain is built from TRBV5-1 and TRBJ2-7; 7 positions match TRBD1. CDR1 SGHRS and CDR2 YFSETQ come from the germline V gene. V shed 4 bases and J 5 bases; nucleotides not matched to a gene: 6. The CDR3 is 13 amino acids. CDR3 DNA sequence: TGCGCCAGCAGCCCGGGACAGCTCCACGAGCAGTACGTC. Protein: CASSPGQLHEQYV.

The chain uses TRBV5-6 and TRBJ2-7, with D uncertain. V was clipped by 1 base and J by 2 bases, with 7 bases between them. Germline V CDR1 and CDR2: SGHDT, YYEEEE. There are 13 residues in the CDR3. Written as DNA, the CDR3 is TGTGCCAGCAGCTTGTTGGGTCCCTACGAGCAGTACTTC. This encodes CASSLLGPYEQYF. The full variable domain, its missing parts supplied by reference TRBV5-6 and TRBJ2-7, is DAGVTQSPTHLIKTRGQQVTLRCSPKSGHDTVSWYQQALGQGPQFIFQYYEEEERQRGNFPDRFSGHQFPNYSSELNVNALLLGDSALYLCASSLLGPYEQYFGPGTRLTVT.

This clone has just one count. The CDR3 region has the DNA TGTGCCAGCAGCATGGGGCCCCAAACAGGAGCCTACGAGCAGTACTTC. Translating gives CASSMGPQTGAYEQYF. V gene TRBV7-2 combines with J gene TRBJ2-7; TRBD1 is a possible D gene (5 bases). This CDR3 region has 16 residues. Germline CDR1 SGHTA, CDR2 FQGNSA. V gave up 5 bases and J gave up 2 bases, with 19 bases separating them. The complete variable domain, with remaining parts taken from reference TRBV7-2 and TRBJ2-7, reads GAGVSQSPSNKVTEKGKDVELRCDPISGHTALYWYRQSLGQGLEFLIYFQGNSAPDKSGLPSDRFSAERTGGSVSTLTIQRTQQEDSAVYLCASSMGPQTGAYEQYFGPGTRLTVT.

This chain uses TRBV7-8 with TRBJ2-7; D is unclear. CDR1 SGHVS and CDR2 FQNEAQ come from the germline V gene. This CDR3 spans 12 amino acids. Trimming left V 3 bases short and J 3 bases short, with 6 bases between. The CDR3 coding sequence is TGTGCCAGCAGCTTCCTGGACTACGAGCAGTACTTC. Its protein is CASSFLDYEQYF.

The chain uses TRBV27 and TRBJ1-5, with 7 bases aligning to TRBD1. Germline assignment: CDR1 MNHEY and CDR2 SMNVEV (reference sequence). The junction had 2 bases not matched to a gene; V was cut back by 3 bases and J by 0 bases. This CDR3 is built from 15 residues. CDR3 sequence reads: CASSLDRFSNQPQHF. CDR3 DNA sequence: TGTGCCAGCAGTTTGGACAGGTTTAGCAATCAGCCCCAGCATTTT.

This rearrangement joins TRBV7-6 to TRBJ2-1, with 8 bases that match TRBD1. CDR1 SGHVS and CDR2 FNYEAQ come from the germline V gene. The CDR3 is made up of 13 amino acids. After removal of 5 bases from V and 8 bases from J, the junction contained 5 bases not matched to a gene. The CDR3 DNA follows: TGTGCCAGCAGCGGACAGGGTTTTGATGAGCAGTTCTTC. The encoded protein is CASSGQGFDEQFF.

The chain links TRBV10-3 to TRBJ1-2, with D perhaps TRBD1 (5 bases). Germline CDR1 ENHRY, CDR2 SYGVKD. V lost 2 bases and J lost 1, with 11 bases in between. This CDR3 has 15 residues. CDR3 protein: CAISEPEGINYGYTF. CDR3 coding DNA: TGTGCCATCAGTGAGCCGGAGGGGATTAACTATGGCTACACCTTC.

This clone was seen only a few times. The V and J genes are TRBV19 and TRBJ2-6; possibly TRBD1 for D (5 bases). V was shortened by 8 bases and J by 0 bases, with 20 bases between the two germline ends. CDR3 length: 18 residues. Looked up from germline, CDR1 is LNHDA and CDR2 is SQIVND (reference sequence). CDR3 bases: TGTGCCAGTCGAGATGGTGGCAGGGCGAGCTCTGGGGCCAACGTCCTGACTTTC. This gives the protein CASRDGGRASSGANVLTF.

This clone was seen just once. V and J are TRBV21-1 and TRBJ2-1; no DNA check was done on the table's D call, TRBD2. TRBV21-1 has pseudogene status. This CDR3 is 16 amino acids long. CDR3 region: CASSNTSGSSYNEQFF. DNA of the CDR3: TGTGCCAGCAGCAACACTAGCGGGAGCTCCTACAATGAGCAGTTCTTC.

The chain couples TRBV2 to TRBJ1-1; D is unclear. Looked up from germline, CDR1 is SNHLY and CDR2 is FYNNEI. Trimming removed 5 bases at V and 0 bases at J, with 7 bases between. This CDR3 has 13 residues. The CDR3: CASSPGMNTEAFF. In DNA form, the CDR3 reads TGTGCCAGCAGTCCAGGTATGAACACTGAAGCTTTCTTT.

This clone was picked up a small number of times. The chain has TRBV28 and TRBJ1-1; tentative D call: TRBD1 (6 bases). V shed 6 bases and J shed 4 bases, with 18 bases lying between them. CDR3 length equals 15 residues. CDR1 MDHEN and CDR2 SYDVKM come from the germline V gene. Written as DNA, the CDR3 is TGTGCCAGCAGCTCGGTAACAGGGCCCGGCACTGAAGCTTTCTTT. It is translated as CASSSVTGPGTEAFF.

This clone has a single count. The V call is TRBV4-3, the J call TRBJ1-1; TRBD1 matches 9 bases. V was clipped by 2 bases and J by 1 base; unmatched bases: 11. The CDR3 is made up of 18 amino acids. Per the germline V gene, CDR1 is LGHNA and CDR2 is YSLEER. The CDR3 is CASSQNSGQGSWNTEAFF. The DNA for the CDR3 is TGCGCCAGCAGCCAAAACTCCGGACAGGGGTCCTGGAACACTGAAGCTTTCTTT.